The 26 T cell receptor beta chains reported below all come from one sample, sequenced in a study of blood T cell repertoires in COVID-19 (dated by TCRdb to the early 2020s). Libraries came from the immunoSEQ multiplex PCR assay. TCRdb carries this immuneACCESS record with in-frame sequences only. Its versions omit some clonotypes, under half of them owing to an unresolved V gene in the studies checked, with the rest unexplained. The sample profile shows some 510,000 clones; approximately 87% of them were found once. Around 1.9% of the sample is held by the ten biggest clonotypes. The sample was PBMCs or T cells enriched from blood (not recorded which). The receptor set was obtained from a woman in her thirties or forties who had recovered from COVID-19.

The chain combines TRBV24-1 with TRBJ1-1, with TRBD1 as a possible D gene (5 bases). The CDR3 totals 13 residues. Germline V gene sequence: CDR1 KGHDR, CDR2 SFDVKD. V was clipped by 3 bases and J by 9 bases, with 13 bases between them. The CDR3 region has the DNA TGTGCCACCAGTGATCCACGACAGTCCAAAGCTTTCTTT. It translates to CATSDPRQSKAFF.

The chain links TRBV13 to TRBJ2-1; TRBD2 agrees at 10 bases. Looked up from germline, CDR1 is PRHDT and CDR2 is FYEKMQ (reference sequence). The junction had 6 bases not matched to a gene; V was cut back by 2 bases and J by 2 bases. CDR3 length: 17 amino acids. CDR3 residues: CASSLRPSGGTYNEQFF. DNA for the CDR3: TGTGCCAGCAGCTTAAGGCCTAGCGGGGGCACCTACAATGAGCAGTTCTTC.

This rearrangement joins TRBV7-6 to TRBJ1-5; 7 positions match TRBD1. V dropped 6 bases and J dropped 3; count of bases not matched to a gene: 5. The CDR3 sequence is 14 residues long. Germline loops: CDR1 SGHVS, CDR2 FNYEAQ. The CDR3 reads CASSLQGNNQPQHF. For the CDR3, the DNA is TGTGCCAGCAGTTTACAGGGGAACAATCAGCCCCAGCATTTT.

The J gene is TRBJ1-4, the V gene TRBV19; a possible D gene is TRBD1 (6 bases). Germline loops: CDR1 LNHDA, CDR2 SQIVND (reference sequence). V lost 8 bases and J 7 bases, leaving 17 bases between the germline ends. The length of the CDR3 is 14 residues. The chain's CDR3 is CASAVGTNVEKLFF. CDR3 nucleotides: TGTGCCAGTGCTGTAGGGACAAACGTTGAAAAACTGTTTTTT.

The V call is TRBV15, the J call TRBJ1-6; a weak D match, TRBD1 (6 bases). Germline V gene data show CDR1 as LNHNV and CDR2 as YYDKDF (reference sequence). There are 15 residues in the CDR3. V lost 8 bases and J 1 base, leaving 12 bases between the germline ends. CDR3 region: CATAGALSYNSPLHF. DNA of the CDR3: TGTGCCACCGCGGGGGCCTTGTCCTATAATTCACCCCTCCACTTT. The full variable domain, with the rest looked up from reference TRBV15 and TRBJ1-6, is DAMVIQNPRYQVTQFGKPVTLSCSQTLNHNVMYWYQQKSSQAPKLLFHYYDKDFNNEADTPDNFQSRRPNTSFCFLDIRSPGLGDTAMYLCATAGALSYNSPLHFGNGTRLTVT.

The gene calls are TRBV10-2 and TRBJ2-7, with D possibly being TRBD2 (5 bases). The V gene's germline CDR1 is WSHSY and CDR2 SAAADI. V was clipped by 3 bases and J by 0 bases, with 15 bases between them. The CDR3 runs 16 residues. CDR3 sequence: CASSELGTIVSYEQYF. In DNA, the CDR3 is TGCGCCAGCAGTGAACTAGGCACAATCGTCTCCTACGAGCAGTACTTC.

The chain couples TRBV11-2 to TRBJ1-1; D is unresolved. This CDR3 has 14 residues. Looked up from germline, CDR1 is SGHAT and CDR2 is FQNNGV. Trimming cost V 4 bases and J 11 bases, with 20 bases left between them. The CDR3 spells CASSWSEVRREAFF. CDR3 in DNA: TGTGCCAGCAGCTGGTCGGAGGTGAGGCGTGAGGCTTTCTTT.

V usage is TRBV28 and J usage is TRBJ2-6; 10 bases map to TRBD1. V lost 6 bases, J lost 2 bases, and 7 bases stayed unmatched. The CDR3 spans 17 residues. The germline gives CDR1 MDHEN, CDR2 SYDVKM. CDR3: CASSLDRGRTGANVLTF. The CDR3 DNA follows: TGTGCCAGCAGCTTAGACAGGGGGCGAACTGGGGCCAACGTCCTGACTTTC.

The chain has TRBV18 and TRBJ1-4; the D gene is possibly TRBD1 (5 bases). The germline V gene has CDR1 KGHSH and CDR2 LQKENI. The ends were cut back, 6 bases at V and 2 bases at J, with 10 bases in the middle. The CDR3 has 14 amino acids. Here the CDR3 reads CASSQQATNEKLFF. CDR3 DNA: TGTGCCAGCTCCCAACAGGCTACTAATGAAAAACTGTTTTTT.

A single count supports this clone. The CDR3 spells CASSLGSRDSSYEQYF. The CDR3 DNA follows: TGTGCCAGCAGCTTAGGGTCCCGCGACAGCTCCTACGAGCAGTACTTC. The chain couples TRBV11-2 to TRBJ2-7; TRBD1 is a possible D gene (5 bases). This CDR3 has 16 amino acids. V gave up 1 base and J gave up 0 bases, with 13 bases separating them. The germline gives CDR1 SGHAT, CDR2 FQNNGV.

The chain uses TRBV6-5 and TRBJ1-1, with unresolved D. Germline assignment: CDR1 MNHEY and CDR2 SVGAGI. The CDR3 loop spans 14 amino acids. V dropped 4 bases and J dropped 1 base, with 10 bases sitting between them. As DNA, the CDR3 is TGTGCCAGCAGTTTGGCCCAGTCGAACACTGAAGCTTTCTTT. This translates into CASSLAQSNTEAFF.

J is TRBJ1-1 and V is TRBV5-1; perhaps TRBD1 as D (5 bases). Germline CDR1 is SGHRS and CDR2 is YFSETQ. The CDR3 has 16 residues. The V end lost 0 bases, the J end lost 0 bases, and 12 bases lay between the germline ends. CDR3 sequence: CASSLAQGNMNTEAFF. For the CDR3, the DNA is TGCGCCAGCAGCTTGGCCCAGGGCAATATGAACACTGAAGCTTTCTTT.

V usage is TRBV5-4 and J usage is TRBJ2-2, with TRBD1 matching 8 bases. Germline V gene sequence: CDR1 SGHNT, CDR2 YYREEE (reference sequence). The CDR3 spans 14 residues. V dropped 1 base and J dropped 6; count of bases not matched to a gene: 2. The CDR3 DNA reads TGTGCCAGCAGCTTGAAACAGGGGGCCGGGGAGCTGTTTTTT. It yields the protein CASSLKQGAGELFF. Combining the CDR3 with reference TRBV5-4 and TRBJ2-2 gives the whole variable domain ETGVTQSPTHLIKTRGQQVTLRCSSQSGHNTVSWYQQALGQGPQFIFQYYREEENGRGNFPPRFSGLQFPNYSSELNVNALELDDSALYLCASSLKQGAGELFFGEGSRLTVL.

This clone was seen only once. The CDR3 here is CAPTGFLTPVYEQYF. In DNA, the CDR3 is TGTGCCCCCACGGGGTTCCTAACCCCCGTCTACGAGCAGTACTTC. The chain is built from TRBV14 and TRBJ2-7; D is perhaps TRBD2 (5 bases). The germline gives CDR1 SGHDN, CDR2 FVKESK. This CDR3 is 15 amino acids long. Trimming left V 11 bases short and J 3 bases short, with 23 bases between.

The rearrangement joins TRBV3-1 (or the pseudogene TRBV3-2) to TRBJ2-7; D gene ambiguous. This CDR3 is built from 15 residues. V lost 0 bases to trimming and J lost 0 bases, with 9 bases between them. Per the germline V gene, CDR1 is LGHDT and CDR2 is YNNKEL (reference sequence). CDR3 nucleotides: TGTGCCAGCAGCCAAGAGTACACGTACTCCTACGAGCAGTACTTC. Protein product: CASSQEYTYSYEQYF.

This CDR3 reads CASSVGVKRGNSPLHF. DNA for the CDR3: TGTGCCAGCAGCGTAGGAGTCAAGCGGGGTAATTCACCCCTCCACTTT. This chain uses TRBV9 with TRBJ1-6; D unclear. CDR3 length: 16 residues. The V gene lost 0 bases and the J gene lost 6 bases, with 13 bases spanning the gap. CDR1 and CDR2 from the germline V gene are SGDLS and YYNGEE.

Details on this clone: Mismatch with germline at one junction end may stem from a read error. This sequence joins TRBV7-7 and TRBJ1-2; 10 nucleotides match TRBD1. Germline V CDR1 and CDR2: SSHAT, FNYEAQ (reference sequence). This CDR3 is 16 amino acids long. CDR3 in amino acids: CASSLAGQGWNYGYTF. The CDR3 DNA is TGTGCTAGCAGCTTAGCGGGACAGGGGTGGAACTATGGCTACACCTTC.

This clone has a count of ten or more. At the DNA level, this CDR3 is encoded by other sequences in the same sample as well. CDR3 amino acids: CATSRAGAADTQYF. The CDR3 DNA sequence: TGTGCCACCAGCAGAGCCGGAGCGGCAGATACGCAGTATTTT. The V call is TRBV15, the J call TRBJ2-3; the D gene is possibly TRBD2 (5 bases). The CDR3 is 14 amino acids. The germline V and J ends were trimmed by 1 base and 4 bases, with 9 bases remaining between them. Germline V CDR1 and CDR2: LNHNV, YYDKDF (reference sequence). Combining the CDR3 with reference TRBV15 and TRBJ2-3 gives the whole variable domain DAMVIQNPRYQVTQFGKPVTLSCSQTLNHNVMYWYQQKSSQAPKLLFHYYDKDFNNEADTPDNFQSRRPNTSFCFLDIRSPGLGDTAMYLCATSRAGAADTQYFGPGTRLTVL.

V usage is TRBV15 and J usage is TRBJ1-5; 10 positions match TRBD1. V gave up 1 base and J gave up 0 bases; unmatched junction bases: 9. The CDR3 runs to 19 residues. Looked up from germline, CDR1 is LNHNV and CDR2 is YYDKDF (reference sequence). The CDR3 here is CATSRGGQGGSGSNQPQHF. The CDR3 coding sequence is TGTGCCACCAGCAGAGGAGGACAGGGGGGGTCGGGTAGCAATCAGCCCCAGCATTTT.

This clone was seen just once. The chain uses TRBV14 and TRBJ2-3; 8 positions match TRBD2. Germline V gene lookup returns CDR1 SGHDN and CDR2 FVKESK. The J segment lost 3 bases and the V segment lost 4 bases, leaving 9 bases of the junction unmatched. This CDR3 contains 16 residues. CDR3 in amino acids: CASSPLGAGVTDTQYF. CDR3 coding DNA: TGTGCCAGCAGCCCCCTTGGAGCGGGAGTTACAGATACGCAGTATTTT. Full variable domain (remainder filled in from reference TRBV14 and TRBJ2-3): EAGVTQFPSHSVIEKGQTVTLRCDPISGHDNLYWYRRVMGKEIKFLLHFVKESKQDESGMPNNRFLAERTGGTYSTLKVQPAELEDSGVYFCASSPLGAGVTDTQYFGPGTRLTVL.

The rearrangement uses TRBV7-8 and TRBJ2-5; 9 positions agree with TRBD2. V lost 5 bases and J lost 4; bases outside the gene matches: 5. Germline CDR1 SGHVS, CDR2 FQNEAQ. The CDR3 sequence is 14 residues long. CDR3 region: CASSAGGDAETQYF. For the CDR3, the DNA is TGTGCCAGCAGCGCGGGGGGGGATGCAGAGACCCAGTACTTC.

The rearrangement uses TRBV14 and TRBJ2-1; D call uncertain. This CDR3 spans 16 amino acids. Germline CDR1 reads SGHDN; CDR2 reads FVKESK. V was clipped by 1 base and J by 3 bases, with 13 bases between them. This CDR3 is CASSQVVSRYYNEQFF. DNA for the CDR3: TGTGCCAGCAGCCAAGTTGTATCTCGTTACTACAATGAGCAGTTCTTC.

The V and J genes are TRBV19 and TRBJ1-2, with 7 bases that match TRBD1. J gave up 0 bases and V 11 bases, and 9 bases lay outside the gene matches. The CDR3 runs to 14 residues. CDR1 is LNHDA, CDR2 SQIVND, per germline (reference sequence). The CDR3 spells CAVLETGTNYGYTF. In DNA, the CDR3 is TGTGCCGTACTAGAGACAGGGACTAACTATGGCTACACCTTC.

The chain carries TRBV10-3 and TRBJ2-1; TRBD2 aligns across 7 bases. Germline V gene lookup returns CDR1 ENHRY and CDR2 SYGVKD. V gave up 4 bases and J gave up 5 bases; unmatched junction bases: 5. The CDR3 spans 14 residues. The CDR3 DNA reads TGTGCCATCAGTGCGCGGGAGAGAGACAATGAGCAGTTCTTC. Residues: CAISARERDNEQFF.

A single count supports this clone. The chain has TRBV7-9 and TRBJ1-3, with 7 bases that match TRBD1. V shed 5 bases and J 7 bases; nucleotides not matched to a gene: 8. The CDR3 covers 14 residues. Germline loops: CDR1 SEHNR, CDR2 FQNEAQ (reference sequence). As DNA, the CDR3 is TGTGCCAGCAGCCCGACAGGGTGGTCGAACACCATATATTTT. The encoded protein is CASSPTGWSNTIYF.

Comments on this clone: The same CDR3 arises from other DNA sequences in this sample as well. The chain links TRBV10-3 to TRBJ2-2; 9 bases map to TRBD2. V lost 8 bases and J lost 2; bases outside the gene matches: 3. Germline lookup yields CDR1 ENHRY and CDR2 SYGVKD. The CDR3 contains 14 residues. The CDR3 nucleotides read TGTGCCATCCGACTAGCGGAAAACACCGGGGAGCTGTTTTTT. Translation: CAIRLAENTGELFF.